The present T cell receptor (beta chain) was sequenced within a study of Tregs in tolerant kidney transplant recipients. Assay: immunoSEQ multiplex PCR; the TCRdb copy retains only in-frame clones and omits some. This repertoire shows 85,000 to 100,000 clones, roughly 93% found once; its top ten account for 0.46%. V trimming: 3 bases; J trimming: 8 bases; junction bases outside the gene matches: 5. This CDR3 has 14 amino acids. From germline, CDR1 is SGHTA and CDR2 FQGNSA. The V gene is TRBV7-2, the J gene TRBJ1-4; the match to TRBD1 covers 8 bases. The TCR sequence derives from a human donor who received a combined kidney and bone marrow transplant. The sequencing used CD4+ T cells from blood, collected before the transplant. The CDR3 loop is CASSFRTGHEKLFF. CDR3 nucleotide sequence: TGTGCCAGCAGCTTTAGGACAGGGCACGAAAAACTGTTTTTT. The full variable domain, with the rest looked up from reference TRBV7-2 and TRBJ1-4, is GAGVSQSPSNKVTEKGKDVELRCDPISGHTALYWYRQSLGQGLEFLIYFQGNSAPDKSGLPSDRFSAERTGGSVSTLTIQRTQQEDSAVYLCASSFRTGHEKLFFGSGTQLSVL.